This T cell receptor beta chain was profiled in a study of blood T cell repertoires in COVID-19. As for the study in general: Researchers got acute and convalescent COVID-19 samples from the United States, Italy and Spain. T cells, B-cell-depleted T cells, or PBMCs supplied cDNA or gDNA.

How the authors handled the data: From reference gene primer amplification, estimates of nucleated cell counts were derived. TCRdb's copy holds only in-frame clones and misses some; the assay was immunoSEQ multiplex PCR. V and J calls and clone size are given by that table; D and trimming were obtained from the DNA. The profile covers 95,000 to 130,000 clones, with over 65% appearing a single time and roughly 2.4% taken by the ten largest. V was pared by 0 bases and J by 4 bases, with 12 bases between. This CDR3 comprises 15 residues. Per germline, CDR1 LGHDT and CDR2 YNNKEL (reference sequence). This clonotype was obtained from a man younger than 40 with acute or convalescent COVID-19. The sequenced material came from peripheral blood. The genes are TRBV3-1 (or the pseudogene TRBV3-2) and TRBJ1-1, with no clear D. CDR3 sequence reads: CASSQDGPAGTEAFF. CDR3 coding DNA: TGTGCCAGCAGCCAAGATGGGCCAGCAGGCACTGAAGCTTTCTTT.